Listed below are T cell receptor beta chains from one sample, sequenced in a study of blood T cell repertoires in COVID-19. Clones were sequenced by immunoSEQ multiplex PCR, and TCRdb holds only the in-frame ones, with some missing. The top ten clones hold just under 9.5% of a sample with fewer than 300,000 clones, 88% of them seen once. Material: peripheral blood. These receptors came from a young man with active or convalescent COVID-19. Each CDR3 is given with its conserved first and last residue. Each record gives: J gene, D gene, clone size, V gene, CDR3 DNA, CDR3 protein. A D gene is named only where the DNA matches it firmly. Clone sizes are given selectively: once, few, many, or a class where the clone is expanded.

TRBJ1-5 - - TRBV27 TGTGCCAGCAGTCCCGGACAGAGCAATCAGCCCCAGCATTTT CASSPGQSNQPQHF
TRBJ2-1 TRBD1 - TRBV14 TGTGCCAGCAGCCAAGATATAAATAGGCAACAGGGGGCCGATGAGCAGTTCTTC CASSQDINRQQGADEQFF
TRBJ2-3 TRBD2 - TRBV5-1 TGCGCCAGCAGCTCGACTAGCGGGGGGGCTGATACGCAGTATTTT CASSSTSGGADTQYF
TRBJ1-1 - - TRBV5-4 TGTGCCAGCAGCTACCCCCTGGGGGCCTCGACTGAAGCTTTCTTT CASSYPLGASTEAFF
TRBJ1-2 - - TRBV27 TGTGCCAGCAGTTCGGGACTGTATGGCTACACCTTC CASSSGLYGYTF
TRBJ2-3 TRBD2 - TRBV29-1 TGCAGCGTTGAAGACCAGACTAGCAGTAGCACAGATACGCAGTATTTT CSVEDQTSSSTDTQYF
TRBJ1-2 TRBD1 few TRBV9 TGTGCCAGCAGCGTAGGTAGGGGGCCCGGCTATGGCTACACCTTC CASSVGRGPGYGYTF
TRBJ1-3 - - TRBV7-9 TGTGCCAGCAGCTTACAACACTCTGGAAACACCATATATTTT CASSLQHSGNTIYF
TRBJ2-1 - - TRBV13 TGTGCCAGCAGCTTAGGCGGGGGGCCGACCAATGAGCAGTTCTTC CASSLGGGPTNEQFF
TRBJ2-7 - - TRBV5-1 TGCGCCAGCAACGTGGGCAGCTCCTACGAGCAGTACTTC CASNVGSSYEQYF
TRBJ2-2 - - TRBV19 TGTGCCAGTAGTCCCCGAGTGCTCGGGGAGCTGTTTTTT CASSPRVLGELFF
TRBJ1-1 - - TRBV10-3 TGTGCCATCAGTGAGGGGAAAGGACAGCGAATCTCTGAAGCTTTCTTT CAISEGKGQRISEAFF
TRBJ2-3 - - TRBV27 TGTGCCAGCAGTTTATCGCCCAGAGTGGGGCTGTCTAGCACAGATACGCAGTATTTT CASSLSPRVGLSSTDTQYF
TRBJ2-1 TRBD2 - TRBV27 TGTGCCAGCAGTTTGACTAGCGGGAATCGGGAGCAGTTCTTC CASSLTSGNREQFF